The next 24 T cell receptor beta chains were all read from a single sample in a study of T-cell reconstitution after alpha-beta-depleted transplantation in children. TCRbeta library construction was performed incorporating unique molecular identifiers. TCRdb analysed the PCR reads with MiXCR anew, one entry per CDR3 protein. The sample holds about 580,000 distinct CDR3 sequences, over 20% seen once. Specimen: PBMCs, collected before TCRalphabeta/CD19-depleted stem cell transplant. The receptors here all came from a boy under three years old with Wiskott-Aldrich syndrome, due to receive a stem cell transplant.

The chain is built from TRBV7-9 and TRBJ2-2; 13 bases map to TRBD2. Germline assignment: CDR1 SEHNR and CDR2 FQNEAQ (reference sequence). Trimming removed 5 bases from V and 1 base from J; junction bases left unmatched: 1. The CDR3 consists of 16 residues. CDR3 sequence: CASSGTSGKNTGELFF. The CDR3 coding sequence is TGTGCCAGCAGCGGGACTAGCGGGAAGAACACCGGGGAGCTGTTTTTT.

The chain has TRBV21-1 and TRBJ2-7. TRBV21-1 has pseudogene status. CDR3 length: 13 residues. CDR3 region: CASSCYFGYEQYF. CDR3 coding DNA: TGTGCCAGCAGCTGTTATTTCGGGTACGAGCAGTACTTC.

This clonotype was seen more than once but under ten times. V and J are TRBV24-1 and TRBJ2-3; 7 bases are a match to TRBD1. V lost 3 bases and J lost 5; bases outside the gene matches: 7. Germline V gives CDR1 KGHDR, CDR2 SFDVKD. CDR3 size: 15 residues. The chain's CDR3 is CATSDVGQRGDTQYF. DNA of the CDR3: TGTGCCACCAGTGATGTGGGACAGCGCGGAGATACGCAGTATTTT.

The rearrangement uses TRBV7-9 and TRBJ2-2, with a tentative D call TRBD2 (5 bases). Germline CDR1 and CDR2: SEHNR and FQNEAQ (reference sequence). The V end was cut by 4 bases, the J end by 3 bases, with 18 bases between. This CDR3 is built from 17 residues. CDR3 DNA sequence: TGTGCCAGCAGCTCCGACATACGAGGGCGGTACACCGGGGAGCTGTTTTTT. It translates to CASSSDIRGRYTGELFF.

This clonotype came up a few times. The rearrangement uses TRBV7-2 and TRBJ1-4, with no clear D. Germline V gene sequence: CDR1 SGHTA, CDR2 FQGNSA. CDR3 length: 13 amino acids. Trimming took off 3 bases at V and 8 bases at J, with 10 bases between the two ends. DNA of the CDR3: TGTGCCAGCAGCTTGGGAGTATGGGAAAAACTGTTTTTT. Translation gives CASSLGVWEKLFF.

In this sample, this clonotype turned up many times. CDR3 sequence reads: CASRRPDTTGELFF. CDR3 coding DNA: TGTGCCAGCAGACGCCCGGACACCACCGGGGAGCTGTTTTTT. This chain uses TRBV28 with TRBJ2-2, with a tentative D call TRBD1 (5 bases). The germline gives CDR1 MDHEN, CDR2 SYDVKM. This CDR3 has 14 residues. The ends were cut back, 6 bases at V and 4 bases at J, with 12 bases in the middle.

In its sample, this clonotype was seen once. The V call is TRBV4-1, the J call TRBJ2-2; perhaps TRBD1 as D (5 bases). There are 17 residues in the CDR3. V lost 1 base, J lost 4 bases, and 16 bases lay in between. Germline CDR1 and CDR2: MGHRA and YSYEKL. CDR3 coding DNA: TGCGCCAGCAGCCAAGTTTTCAGACAGTCATTCACCGGGGAGCTGTTTTTT. Translating gives CASSQVFRQSFTGELFF.

This clonotype was counted between two and nine times. The chain combines TRBV9 with TRBJ1-3, with D uncertain. Germline V gene lookup returns CDR1 SGDLS and CDR2 YYNGEE. This CDR3 comprises 14 residues. The V end was cut by 4 bases, the J end by 0 bases, with 8 bases between. CDR3 nucleotide sequence: TGTGCCAGCAGCCCGGCCCCCTCTGGAAACACCATATATTTT. Amino acid sequence: CASSPAPSGNTIYF.

This chain connects TRBV5-4 to TRBJ2-5, with 7 bases aligning to TRBD2. Germline loops: CDR1 SGHNT, CDR2 YYREEE (reference sequence). This CDR3 comprises 13 residues. V was pared by 4 bases and J by 5 bases, with 5 bases of the junction left unmatched. Here the CDR3 DNA reads TGTGCCAGCAGCCGATGGGGGGGGGAGACCCAGTACTTC. It codes for CASSRWGGETQYF. The full variable domain, its missing parts supplied by reference TRBV5-4 and TRBJ2-5, is ETGVTQSPTHLIKTRGQQVTLRCSSQSGHNTVSWYQQALGQGPQFIFQYYREEENGRGNFPPRFSGLQFPNYSSELNVNALELDDSALYLCASSRWGGETQYFGPGTRLLVL.

In this sample, this clonotype turned up a few times. The genes are TRBV5-1 and TRBJ2-2, with D perhaps TRBD1 or TRBD2 (6 bases each). Trimming pared 7 bases from V and 4 bases from J, leaving 17 bases between. Germline assignment: CDR1 SGHRS and CDR2 YFSETQ. This CDR3 contains 15 residues. The CDR3 reads CASCLGGAITGELFF. The CDR3 DNA reads TGCGCCAGCTGTCTGGGGGGCGCGATCACCGGGGAGCTGTTTTTT.

The rearrangement joins TRBV20-1 to TRBJ2-5, with 8 bases identical to TRBD2. The germline CDR1 and CDR2 sequences are DFQATT and SNEGSKA (reference sequence). J lost 2 bases, V lost 6 bases, and 5 bases had no gene match. CDR3 size: 13 residues. CDR3 nucleotides: TGCAGTGCAGGACGGGGGGGGCAAGAGACCCAGTACTTC. Residues: CSAGRGGQETQYF.

This clonotype was observed a few times. The J gene is TRBJ2-7, the V gene TRBV6-6; no firm D call. V was trimmed by 1 base and J by 4 bases, leaving 8 bases between them. The CDR3 is 13 amino acids. The germline V gene encodes CDR1 MNHNY and CDR2 SVGAGI (reference sequence). In DNA, the CDR3 is TGTGCCAGCAGTTACTTTGCCTCTTACGAGCAGTACTTC. Protein sequence: CASSYFASYEQYF.

The CDR3 region has the DNA TGTGCCACCAGCGACGGGGTTGGGTACAGCAATCAGCCCCAGCATTTT. Its translation is CATSDGVGYSNQPQHF. The chain employs TRBV15 and TRBJ1-5; D remains ambiguous. V lost 5 bases to trimming and J lost 1 base, with 15 bases between them. The CDR3 is made up of 16 amino acids. Per germline, CDR1 LNHNV and CDR2 YYDKDF (reference sequence).

This clonotype showed up just a few times. This rearrangement joins TRBV29-1 to TRBJ2-3; the match to TRBD2 covers 14 bases. Germline V gene lookup returns CDR1 SQVTM and CDR2 ANQGSEA. The CDR3 loop spans 16 amino acids. Trimming cost V 7 bases and J 3 bases; bases outside gene matches: 9. CDR3 sequence: CSAYGTSGSRTDTQYF. Written as DNA, the CDR3 is TGCAGCGCTTATGGGACTAGCGGGAGTAGGACAGATACGCAGTATTTT.

This clonotype was recorded a few times. The rearrangement uses TRBV20-1 and TRBJ1-6, with TRBD1 as a possible D gene (5 bases). The length of the CDR3 is 13 residues. Germline V gene data show CDR1 as DFQATT and CDR2 as SNEGSKA (reference sequence). V dropped 6 bases and J dropped 8 bases, with 14 bases sitting between them. Here the CDR3 reads CSAVRDPYSPLHF. Written as DNA, the CDR3 is TGCAGTGCCGTGCGGGACCCCTATTCACCCCTCCACTTT.

The gene calls are TRBV7-9 and TRBJ2-2; D might be TRBD1 (5 bases). Germline V CDR1 and CDR2: SEHNR, FQNEAQ (reference sequence). Trimming cost V 0 bases and J 4 bases, with 12 bases left between them. The CDR3 spans 16 residues. CDR3 DNA sequence: TGTGCCAGCAGCTTAGCCGCAGGGCCCATCACCGGGGAGCTGTTTTTT. Amino acid sequence: CASSLAAGPITGELFF.

This clonotype was counted a single time. The chain is built from TRBV12-3 or TRBV12-4 and TRBJ2-7; D ambiguous. Trimming left V 4 bases short and J 6 bases short, with 19 bases between. The CDR3 runs to 15 residues. The CDR3 is CASSSLRISSSEQYF. CDR3 sequence (DNA): TGTGCCAGCAGTTCCCTCAGGATCTCTTCGTCCGAGCAGTACTTC.

This clonotype was found a few times. The chain couples TRBV6-2 or TRBV6-3 to TRBJ2-7; D is perhaps TRBD1 (6 bases). Germline loops: CDR1 MNHEY, CDR2 SVGEGT. Trimming removed 2 bases from V and 6 bases from J, with 14 bases in between. CDR3 size: 14 residues. The CDR3 DNA is TGTGCCAGCAGTTACATCAGGGGAGATGGCGAGCAGTACTTC. It translates to CASSYIRGDGEQYF.

The chain joins TRBV28 to TRBJ2-3, with unresolved D. The CDR3 sequence is 12 residues long. The V gene's germline CDR1 is MDHEN and CDR2 SYDVKM. V was pared by 8 bases and J by 2 bases, with 8 bases between. CDR3 nucleotide sequence: TGTGCCAGCCAAGGGCTCACAGATACGCAGTATTTT. Translated: CASQGLTDTQYF.

This clonotype was counted between two and nine times. The chain is built from TRBV4-1 and TRBJ1-1, with 7 bases matching TRBD1. V lost 0 bases and J lost 8; bases outside the gene matches: 9. The CDR3 has 15 amino acids. Germline values: CDR1 MGHRA, CDR2 YSYEKL. The CDR3 DNA reads TGCGCCAGCAGCCAAGATTTTGGGACAGTTAACGAAGCTTTCTTT. This translates into CASSQDFGTVNEAFF.

This clonotype was seen only a few times. This sequence joins TRBV20-1 and TRBJ1-1; 10 bases are a match to TRBD1. The CDR3 loop spans 15 amino acids. The V gene's germline CDR1 is DFQATT and CDR2 SNEGSKA (reference sequence). The trim removed 4 bases at V and 0 bases at J, leaving 5 bases unmatched. The CDR3 reads CSATRDRGLNTEAFF. DNA of the CDR3: TGCAGTGCTACCCGGGACAGGGGACTGAACACTGAAGCTTTCTTT.

J is TRBJ2-7 and V is TRBV7-2, with 10 bases identical to TRBD1. The V gene end was trimmed by 4 bases and the J gene end by 2 bases; junction bases not matched to a gene: 5. Germline V lookup: CDR1 SGHTA, CDR2 FQGNSA. The CDR3 has 15 amino acids. The CDR3 here is CASSWGTGETYEQYF. The CDR3 coding sequence is TGTGCCAGCAGCTGGGGGACAGGGGAAACCTACGAGCAGTACTTC.

The chain carries TRBV7-6 and TRBJ2-7; 11 bases map to TRBD2. The V gene end was trimmed by 5 bases and the J gene end by 0 bases; junction bases not matched to a gene: 6. Germline V CDR1 and CDR2: SGHVS, FNYEAQ. The CDR3 runs 16 residues. This CDR3 reads CASSQGLAGYSYEQYF. CDR3 DNA sequence: TGTGCCAGCAGCCAAGGACTAGCGGGTTACTCCTACGAGCAGTACTTC.

This clonotype was picked up one time. One base away lies a much larger clone, so this may be a sequencing read error. V usage is TRBV28 and J usage is TRBJ2-2, with D possibly matching TRBD2 (5 bases). The CDR3 length is 15 residues. Germline CDR1 is MDHEN and CDR2 is SYDVKM. CDR3 sequence reads: CAGSPRGISTGELFF. The CDR3 DNA sequence: TGTGCCGGCAGCCCTAGAGGGATTAGCACCGGGGAGCTGTTTTTT.